Shown below are 6 T cell receptor beta chains from a single sample sequenced in a study of technical replicates of blood from a handful of donors. The assay was immunoSEQ multiplex PCR, and TCRdb's table has in-frame clones only and misses some. The sample lists fewer than 80,000 clones, over 85% occurring once. The specimen was PBMCs. The origin of the receptors is a human donor in good health. Some clones in this sample may be carry-over from other donors' samples.

This clone occurred a few times. The rearrangement joins TRBV15 to TRBJ2-1; possible D gene TRBD2, 6 bases. Germline V gene sequence: CDR1 LNHNV, CDR2 YYDKDF (reference sequence). This CDR3 is 16 amino acids long. V gave up 0 bases and J gave up 3 bases, with 12 bases separating them. The CDR3 DNA is TGTGCCACCAGCAGAGAAGTTGTGGGACTCTACAATGAGCAGTTCTTC. As protein: CATSREVVGLYNEQFF.

This clone was seen once. The chain joins TRBV25-1 to TRBJ2-7, with 8 bases aligning to TRBD1. Per the germline V gene, CDR1 is MGHDK and CDR2 is SYGVNS. J gave up 5 bases and V 2 bases, and 11 bases lay outside the gene matches. The CDR3 is 16 residues long. The CDR3 region is CASSEGVQGAQDEQYF. CDR3 sequence (DNA): TGTGCCAGCAGTGAAGGTGTTCAGGGGGCGCAGGACGAGCAGTACTTC.

This clone was observed once. The gene calls are TRBV23-1 and TRBJ1-1; the D gene is possibly TRBD1 (6 bases). TRBV23-1 falls under the ORF class, with uncertain function. The CDR3 is 16 amino acids. The V end lost 5 bases, the J end lost 0 bases, and 16 bases lay between the germline ends. This CDR3 reads CASSAGTPPVNTEAFF. The CDR3 coding sequence is TGCGCCAGCAGTGCAGGGACACCCCCTGTGAACACTGAAGCTTTCTTT.

This rearrangement joins TRBV5-1 to TRBJ2-5; possible D gene TRBD2, 5 bases. V lost 3 bases to trimming and J lost 14 bases, with 26 bases between them. The CDR3 is 15 amino acids. The germline V gene encodes CDR1 SGHRS and CDR2 YFSETQ. The CDR3 protein is CASSSSLEAPTPRYF. DNA for the CDR3: TGCGCCAGCAGCTCCTCCTTGGAGGCACCGACCCCCCGATACTTC.

This chain joins TRBV5-1 and TRBJ2-7, with 8 bases matching TRBD2. With 3 bases clipped from V and 2 bases from J, the junction kept 13 bases outside the gene matches. Germline V gene data show CDR1 as SGHRS and CDR2 as YFSETQ. The CDR3 extends over 17 amino acids. The CDR3: CASSSTRGGGAPYEQYF. The CDR3 bases are TGCGCCAGCAGCTCGACACGGGGGGGCGGGGCCCCCTACGAGCAGTACTTC.

The chain links TRBV5-1 to TRBJ2-3; D is unresolved. Germline values: CDR1 SGHRS, CDR2 YFSETQ. The CDR3 is 13 amino acids. The V and J ends lost 5 bases and 0 bases respectively, with 7 bases between them. CDR3 protein: CASRPGSTDTQYF. The CDR3 bases are TGCGCCAGCAGGCCGGGTAGCACAGATACGCAGTATTTT.